The 31 T cell receptor beta chains listed next were all sequenced from one sample in a study of blood T cell repertoires in COVID-19. Sequenced by immunoSEQ multiplex PCR; TCRdb stores in-frame clones only, minus some. The sample holds more than 300,000 clones; about 82% are singletons and the top ten take around 1.6%. What was sequenced was peripheral blood. Receptors were obtained from a woman aged 45-65 years with acute or convalescent COVID-19.

This chain links TRBV6-5 with TRBJ2-3; 10 bases are a match to TRBD2. This CDR3 has 14 amino acids. Trimming cost V 6 bases and J 3 bases; bases outside gene matches: 3. Germline loops: CDR1 MNHEY, CDR2 SVGAGI. The CDR3 region has the DNA TGTGCCAGCAGGCTAGCGGGAGTAACAGATACGCAGTATTTT. It translates to CASRLAGVTDTQYF.

Turning to this clone: Other DNA sequences of this sample code for an identical CDR3. This chain joins TRBV9 and TRBJ1-3, with D unresolved. The germline V and J ends were trimmed by 2 bases and 2 bases, with 8 bases remaining between them. The CDR3 runs to 14 residues. Germline V gene lookup returns CDR1 SGDLS and CDR2 YYNGEE. CDR3 loop: CASSVRGPGNTIYF. DNA for the CDR3: TGTGCCAGCAGCGTCCGAGGTCCTGGAAACACCATATATTTT.

This clone was detected only once. The V call is TRBV11-3, the J call TRBJ2-1, with D tentatively TRBD2 (5 bases). Germline-derived CDR1 and CDR2 are SGHNT and YENEEA. Trimming removed 0 bases at V and 3 bases at J, with 12 bases between. The CDR3 totals 16 residues. The CDR3 DNA follows: TGTGCCAGCAGCTTAGATAGTCGGGGTTACTACAATGAGCAGTTCTTC. It codes for CASSLDSRGYYNEQFF.

V is TRBV30 and J is TRBJ1-1, with TRBD1 matching over 9 bases. The germline V gene has CDR1 GTSNPN and CDR2 SVGIG (reference sequence). J gave up 7 bases and V 1 base, and 1 base lay outside the gene matches. The CDR3 covers 12 residues. DNA for the CDR3: TGTGCCTGGAGTGGGGACAGGGTTGAAGCTTTCTTT. Its translation: CAWSGDRVEAFF.

The V gene is TRBV2, the J gene TRBJ1-1; D possibly corresponds to TRBD1 (5 bases). The germline CDR1 and CDR2 sequences are SNHLY and FYNNEI. V was trimmed by 8 bases and J by 1 base, leaving 11 bases between them. The CDR3 length is 13 residues. As DNA, the CDR3 is TGTGCCAGCGAAAAGGGGCAGAACACTGAAGCTTTCTTT. It yields the protein CASEKGQNTEAFF.

This chain uses TRBV20-1 with TRBJ2-2, with 7 bases aligning to TRBD2. The CDR3 runs 16 residues. The V and J ends lost 4 bases and 2 bases, in that order; junction bases with no gene match: 10. In germline, CDR1 is DFQATT, CDR2 SNEGSKA (reference sequence). CDR3 protein: CSANDGGRPNTGELFF. The DNA for the CDR3 is TGCAGTGCTAATGATGGCGGGAGACCTAACACCGGGGAGCTGTTTTTT.

The chain has TRBV21-1 and TRBJ2-2; the table gives TRBD1 as D, unverified against the DNA. TRBV21-1 is a recognized pseudogene. The CDR3 runs to 13 residues. The DNA of the CDR3 is TGTGCCAGCGGGACAGCGAACACCGGGGAGCTGTTTTTT. Amino acids: CASGTANTGELFF.

This sequence joins TRBV28 and TRBJ1-4; 8 nucleotides align to TRBD1. V gave up 6 bases and J gave up 4 bases; unmatched junction bases: 13. The germline V gene has CDR1 MDHEN and CDR2 SYDVKM. The CDR3 contains 17 residues. The chain's CDR3 is CASSPFPSGGLNEKLFF. CDR3 nucleotide sequence: TGTGCCAGCAGCCCCTTCCCCTCAGGGGGCCTTAATGAAAAACTGTTTTTT.

The genes are TRBV10-3 and TRBJ2-3; the D is unclear. This CDR3 region has 14 residues. V lost 4 bases and J 3 bases, leaving 11 bases between the germline ends. The germline CDR1 and CDR2 sequences are ENHRY and SYGVKD. The DNA of the CDR3 is TGTGCCATCAGTGCAGGCCTTGCAACAGATACGCAGTATTTT. Its translation: CAISAGLATDTQYF.

This clone was recorded once. The V gene is TRBV19, the J gene TRBJ1-5; 7 positions agree with TRBD1. The CDR3 contains 13 residues. J gave up 6 bases and V 6 bases, and 5 bases lay outside the gene matches. The V gene's germline CDR1 is LNHDA and CDR2 SQIVND (reference sequence). CDR3 sequence (DNA): TGTGCCAGTAGGGACAGGCACGGTCAGCCCCAGCATTTT. Translation gives CASRDRHGQPQHF.

This clone was seen a few times. The chain employs TRBV6-1 and TRBJ2-6; 9 bases are a match to TRBD1. Germline lookup yields CDR1 MNHNS and CDR2 SASEGT. The CDR3 totals 19 residues. V lost 0 bases to trimming and J lost 3 bases; unmatched junction nucleotides: 9. The chain's CDR3 is CASSEAWSGQGFGANVLTF. The DNA of the CDR3 is TGTGCCAGCAGTGAAGCTTGGTCGGGACAGGGTTTTGGGGCCAACGTCCTGACTTTC.

J is TRBJ2-2 and V is TRBV7-2; D is perhaps TRBD2 (5 bases). CDR1 SGHTA and CDR2 FQGNSA come from the germline V gene. This CDR3 contains 14 residues. The germline V and J ends were trimmed by 2 bases and 7 bases, with 11 bases remaining between them. CDR3 amino acids: CASSLLEGIGELFF. The CDR3 DNA sequence: TGTGCCAGCAGCTTACTCGAGGGAATCGGGGAGCTGTTTTTT.

The rearrangement links TRBV11-2 to TRBJ1-4; TRBD1 agrees at 7 bases. Germline lookup yields CDR1 SGHAT and CDR2 FQNNGV. This CDR3 has 17 amino acids. Trimming removed 5 bases from V and 0 bases from J; junction bases left unmatched: 9. CDR3 region: CASSAYRGPATNEKLFF. CDR3 coding DNA: TGTGCCAGCAGCGCTTACAGGGGACCAGCAACTAATGAAAAACTGTTTTTT.

The chain employs TRBV30 and TRBJ1-5; D is unresolved. The germline CDR1 and CDR2 sequences are GTSNPN and SVGIG (reference sequence). This CDR3 spans 13 amino acids. V gave up 2 bases and J gave up 4 bases, with 9 bases separating them. The CDR3 sequence: CAWSRVNNQPQHF. CDR3 in DNA: TGTGCCTGGAGTCGGGTAAATAATCAGCCCCAGCATTTT.

V and J are TRBV10-3 and TRBJ2-5; TRBD1 matches at 9 bases. V trimming: 10 bases; J trimming: 5 bases; junction bases outside the gene matches: 14. The CDR3 spans 15 residues. Germline V gives CDR1 ENHRY, CDR2 SYGVKD. Here the CDR3 reads CATQPTGGEGETQYF. In DNA, the CDR3 is TGTGCCACCCAACCTACAGGGGGCGAGGGTGAGACCCAGTACTTC.

A remark on this clone: Other nucleotide sequences from this sample produce the same CDR3. The chain combines TRBV15 with TRBJ2-5; 9 nucleotides agree with TRBD1. The CDR3 covers 14 residues. The germline V gene encodes CDR1 LNHNV and CDR2 YYDKDF (reference sequence). Trimming removed 3 bases from V and 5 bases from J; junction bases left unmatched: 4. DNA for the CDR3: TGTGCCACCAGCAGGGACAGGGGCTCGGAGACCCAGTACTTC. Its protein product is CATSRDRGSETQYF. Complete variable domain (other parts from reference TRBV15 and TRBJ2-5): DAMVIQNPRYQVTQFGKPVTLSCSQTLNHNVMYWYQQKSSQAPKLLFHYYDKDFNNEADTPDNFQSRRPNTSFCFLDIRSPGLGDTAMYLCATSRDRGSETQYFGPGTRLLVL.

The V and J genes are TRBV19 and TRBJ1-3; 7 positions agree with TRBD1. Germline V CDR1 and CDR2: LNHDA, SQIVND (reference sequence). The V gene end was trimmed by 5 bases and the J gene end by 2 bases; junction bases not matched to a gene: 9. The CDR3 is made up of 16 amino acids. Here the CDR3 reads CASSPRQGPTGNTIYF. The CDR3 DNA is TGTGCCAGTAGTCCCCGACAGGGCCCAACTGGAAACACCATATATTTT.

The rearrangement joins TRBV7-3 to TRBJ2-7; D call uncertain. The CDR3 contains 14 residues. Trimming removed 2 bases at V and 0 bases at J, with 8 bases between. Germline-derived CDR1 and CDR2 are SGHTA and FQGTGA. CDR3: CASSLGGASYEQYF. The CDR3 DNA reads as TGTGCCAGCAGCTTAGGCGGAGCCTCCTACGAGCAGTACTTC.

The V and J genes are TRBV2 and TRBJ2-3, with D perhaps matching TRBD2 (5 bases). V lost 4 bases, J lost 3 bases, and 8 bases lay in between. Germline CDR1 and CDR2: SNHLY and FYNNEI. This CDR3 is 13 amino acids long. CDR3 sequence: CASSGTLTDTQYF. CDR3 sequence (DNA): TGTGCCAGCAGTGGGACTCTAACAGATACGCAGTATTTT.

This chain links TRBV6-6 with TRBJ1-5, with 7 bases aligning to TRBD1. Germline lookup yields CDR1 MNHNY and CDR2 SVGAGI (reference sequence). Unmatched junction bases numbered 11, after V lost 2 bases and J lost 7 bases. The CDR3 is made up of 16 amino acids. The CDR3 reads CASSYRTGEWDQPQHF. The CDR3 DNA sequence: TGTGCCAGCAGTTACAGGACAGGAGAATGGGACCAGCCCCAGCATTTT.

The rearrangement uses TRBV5-1 and TRBJ2-6; D is undetermined. CDR1 and CDR2 from the germline V gene are SGHRS and YFSETQ. The CDR3 sequence is 17 residues long. The V end lost 2 bases, the J end lost 3 bases, and 15 bases lay between the germline ends. CDR3 bases: TGCGCCAGCAGCTTTAGAGTATCCGGGTATGGGGCCAACGTCCTGACTTTC. Translation gives CASSFRVSGYGANVLTF.

The rearrangement uses TRBV29-1 and TRBJ2-1; tentative D call: TRBD1 (5 bases). Between the trimmed V and J ends, which lost 8 bases and 6 bases, there was a span of 17 bases. CDR3 size: 13 residues. Germline CDR1 and CDR2: SQVTM and ANQGSEA. The CDR3 spells CSQGARVCNEQFF. DNA of the CDR3: TGCAGCCAAGGGGCTAGGGTCTGCAATGAGCAGTTCTTC.

This chain joins TRBV5-4 and TRBJ2-5, with a tentative D call TRBD2 (7 bases). CDR1 and CDR2 (germline): SGHNT, YYREEE (reference sequence). CDR3 length: 16 residues. Trimming removed 5 bases from V and 5 bases from J, with 22 bases in between. CDR3 coding DNA: TGTGCCAGCAGTGGTGCGGGAGTGGGGGCTAGGGAGACCCAGTACTTC. Residues: CASSGAGVGARETQYF.

V is TRBV4-3 and J is TRBJ2-1, with D possibly TRBD2 on 6 matching bases. CDR3 length: 15 amino acids. Trimming stripped 4 bases from V and 0 bases from J, with 10 bases between. Germline V gene data show CDR1 as LGHNA and CDR2 as YSLEER. In nucleotides, the CDR3 is TGCGCCAGCAGCCCACCCGGGAGCTCCTACAATGAGCAGTTCTTC. Protein product: CASSPPGSSYNEQFF.

The CDR3 sequence: CASSQGPGLSYEQYF. In nucleotides, the CDR3 is TGCGCCAGCAGCCAGGGACCGGGACTTTCCTACGAGCAGTACTTC. The genes are TRBV4-1 and TRBJ2-7, with D perhaps matching TRBD2 (6 bases). V lost 3 bases to trimming and J lost 1 base, with 13 bases between them. From germline, CDR1 is MGHRA and CDR2 YSYEKL. This CDR3 region has 15 residues.

The CDR3 DNA follows: TGCGCCAGCAGCCAAGATAGTAGGGAGCGGGAGACCCAGTACTTC. It encodes CASSQDSRERETQYF. This chain uses TRBV4-1 with TRBJ2-5; a possible D gene is TRBD2 (5 bases). CDR3 size: 15 residues. Germline CDR1 MGHRA, CDR2 YSYEKL. The V and J ends lost 0 bases and 5 bases respectively, with 13 bases between them.

This clone was found a few times. V is TRBV27 and J is TRBJ1-5; 7 bases map to TRBD1. The CDR3 spans 17 residues. The germline V gene has CDR1 MNHEY and CDR2 SMNVEV (reference sequence). J lost 5 bases, V lost 5 bases, and 15 bases had no gene match. The CDR3 protein is CASSPAVRTGAHQPQHF. CDR3 nucleotide sequence: TGTGCCAGCAGTCCGGCCGTTAGAACAGGGGCCCATCAGCCCCAGCATTTT.

The chain uses TRBV27 and TRBJ2-7, with TRBD2 as a possible D gene (6 bases). The germline gives CDR1 MNHEY, CDR2 SMNVEV (reference sequence). V was trimmed by 2 bases and J by 8 bases, leaving 13 bases between them. This CDR3 has 13 amino acids. The DNA of the CDR3 is TGTGCCAGCAGTTTAGCGGGGCCGCCCCAGCAGTACTTC. Translating it yields CASSLAGPPQQYF.

The table lists this clone with a few counts. The rearrangement joins TRBV6-4 to TRBJ2-1, with 9 bases aligning to TRBD1. J gave up 14 bases and V 8 bases, and 7 bases lay outside the gene matches. The CDR3 covers 11 residues. CDR1 and CDR2 from the germline V gene are MRHNA and SNTAGT. CDR3 in DNA: TGTGCCAGCGAAGACAGGGGGTTAAAGTTCTTC. Its translation: CASEDRGLKFF.

This sequence joins TRBV6-6 and TRBJ1-2, with TRBD1 matching over 9 bases. CDR1 is MNHNY, CDR2 SVGAGI, per germline (reference sequence). The V gene end was trimmed by 7 bases and the J gene end by 8 bases; junction bases not matched to a gene: 5. The CDR3 sequence is 12 residues long. For the CDR3, the DNA is TGTGCCAGCAATGGGGACAGGGCCGGCTACACCTTC. Translated: CASNGDRAGYTF.

The chain recombines TRBV15 with TRBJ2-2; D perhaps matches TRBD2 (7 bases). With 1 base removed from V and 4 bases from J, the gap between germline ends came to 10 bases. The CDR3 is 15 residues long. Germline V lookup: CDR1 LNHNV, CDR2 YYDKDF (reference sequence). CDR3 sequence: CATSRGGGGTGELFF. The CDR3 coding sequence is TGTGCCACCAGCAGAGGGGGAGGGGGCACCGGGGAGCTGTTTTTT.